A selection of T cell receptor beta chains follows, all from one sample in a study of identical twins. TCRdb fed the 5' RACE reads into MiXCR, producing one record per CDR3 protein. Here the sample spans some 790,000 distinct CDR3 sequences, 18% being singletons. These data also formed part of another study, on T cells expressing NK-cell markers.

The specimen was PBMCs. The receptors derive from a woman aged 18-35 years in good health. CDR3s include the opening cysteine and the closing phenylalanine or tryptophan. The D gene is left open where the match is weak. Size is stated for part of the rows, as once, few or many counts, or as a class when the clone is expanded.

j_gene	abundance	d_gene	v_gene	CDR3aa	CDR3nt
TRBJ2-7	NA	NA	TRBV20-1	CSARDPGGRSSYEQYF	TGCAGTGCTAGAGATCCGGGCGGCAGGAGCTCCTACGAGCAGTACTTC
TRBJ2-1	NA	NA	TRBV11-2	CASSLGVGHKVEQFF	TGTGCCAGCAGCTTGGGGGTAGGCCATAAGGTTGAGCAGTTCTTC
TRBJ2-3	NA	NA	TRBV11-2	CASSRDFTDTQYF	TGTGCCAGCAGCCGGGACTTCACAGATACGCAGTATTTT
TRBJ2-1	NA	NA	TRBV7-8	CASSLDGSESQFF	TGTGCCAGCAGCTTAGACGGTTCCGAATCGCAGTTCTTC
TRBJ1-1	NA	NA	TRBV6-1	CASSRALRSEAFF	TGTGCCAGCTCTCGCGCGCTAAGATCTGAAGCTTTCTTT
TRBJ2-1	NA	TRBD2	TRBV7-6	CASSLPSGSGYEQFF	TGTGCCAGCAGCTTACCTAGCGGGAGCGGCTATGAGCAGTTCTTC
TRBJ2-7	many	NA	TRBV12-3/TRBV12-4	CASSGGFDYEQYF	TGTGCCAGCAGCGGGGGTTTCGACTACGAGCAGTACTTC
TRBJ2-3	NA	TRBD1	TRBV7-9	CASSLTLDRGLGTQYF	TGTGCCAGCAGCCTAACCCTGGACAGGGGACTGGGTACGCAGTATTTT
TRBJ1-6	few	TRBD1	TRBV14	CASSLPGQGGSLLHF	TGTGCCAGCAGCCTACCGGGACAGGGCGGTTCACTCCTCCACTTT
TRBJ2-7	NA	NA	TRBV20-1	CSARPTTRRLDEQYF	TGCAGTGCTAGACCGACGACTAGGAGGCTGGATGAGCAGTACTTC
TRBJ2-1	few	TRBD2	TRBV20-1	CSARDWTSGGNEQFF	TGCAGTGCTAGAGACTGGACTAGCGGGGGTAATGAGCAGTTCTTC
TRBJ2-2	few	NA	TRBV6-5	CASSSWTGELFF	TGTGCCAGCAGTTCCTGGACCGGGGAGCTGTTTTTT
TRBJ2-2	once	TRBD2	TRBV7-9	CASSASSGVLTGELFF	TGTGCCAGCTCGGCTTCTAGCGGGGTTCTCACCGGGGAGCTGTTTTTT
TRBJ1-1	NA	NA	TRBV10-2	CASSEGWTVTMNTEAFF	TGCGCCAGCAGTGAGGGGTGGACGGTAACCATGAACACTGAAGCTTTCTTT
TRBJ2-7	few	TRBD1	TRBV4-3	CASSQGIGRGLEQYF	TGCGCCAGCAGCCAGGGCATAGGCAGGGGGCTCGAGCAGTACTTC
TRBJ2-5	few	NA	TRBV7-9	CASSLGRGTAPEETQYF	TGTGCCAGCAGCTTAGGACGAGGGACTGCGCCGGAGGAGACCCAGTACTTC
TRBJ2-1	NA	NA	TRBV7-9	CASSFGQGEQFF	TGTGCCAGCAGCTTCGGCCAGGGTGAGCAGTTCTTC
TRBJ1-2	few	NA	TRBV7-2	CASSETGLQGYTF	TGTGCCAGCAGCGAAACAGGGCTGCAAGGCTACACCTTC
TRBJ1-1	many	NA	TRBV6-1	CASRPGGGNTEAFF	TGTGCCAGCAGACCGGGGGGGGGGAACACTGAAGCTTTCTTT
TRBJ2-5	few	NA	TRBV20-1	CSARAQEETQYF	TGCAGTGCTAGAGCACAGGAAGAGACCCAGTACTTC
TRBJ1-2	NA	NA	TRBV29-1	CSVDEVLRGYTF	TGCAGCGTTGATGAGGTTTTGAGGGGCTACACCTTC
TRBJ2-2	few	NA	TRBV5-1	CASGLRGSGNTGELFF	TGCGCCAGTGGCCTTCGGGGGAGTGGGAACACCGGGGAGCTGTTTTTT
TRBJ2-1	few	TRBD2	TRBV5-4	CASSLMVIREGRPYNEQFF	TGTGCCAGCAGCTTGATGGTGATCCGGGAGGGCCGTCCCTACAATGAGCAGTTCTTC
TRBJ2-5	few	NA	TRBV9	CASSILGGTWETQYF	TGTGCCAGCAGCATCCTAGGAGGGACTTGGGAGACCCAGTACTTC
TRBJ1-1	NA	NA	TRBV4-2	CASSLQPEDTEAFF	TGTGCCAGCAGCCTTCAACCTGAGGACACTGAAGCTTTCTTT
TRBJ1-5	NA	NA	TRBV20-1	CSAAPPIEPQHF	TGCAGTGCTGCACCCCCCATAGAGCCCCAGCATTTT
TRBJ2-1	NA	NA	TRBV18	CASSLLQGVDEQFF	TGTGCCAGCTCACTCCTCCAAGGAGTGGATGAGCAGTTCTTC
TRBJ1-1	many	NA	TRBV12-3/TRBV12-4	CASSFTSEAFF	TGTGCCAGCAGTTTCACATCTGAAGCTTTCTTT
TRBJ2-1	few	TRBD2	TRBV14	CASSQDMWREASPPNEQFF	TGTGCCAGCAGCCAAGATATGTGGCGGGAGGCCTCTCCCCCCAATGAGCAGTTCTTC
TRBJ1-1	NA	NA	TRBV12-3/TRBV12-4	CASSLSAANTEAFF	TGTGCCAGCAGTTTATCAGCGGCGAACACTGAAGCTTTCTTT
TRBJ2-5	few	NA	TRBV6-5	CASSYSKWAETQYF	TGTGCCAGCAGTTACTCGAAGTGGGCTGAGACCCAGTACTTC
TRBJ2-2	few	TRBD1	TRBV6-5	CASSYHGQGGTGELFF	TGTGCCAGCAGTTACCATGGACAGGGGGGGACCGGGGAGCTGTTTTTT
TRBJ2-7	few	NA	TRBV20-1	CSAREGFNEHYF	TGCAGTGCTAGAGAGGGGTTCAACGAGCACTACTTC
TRBJ2-1	NA	NA	TRBV11-2	CASSLVGAGKNNEQFF	TGTGCCAGCAGCTTAGTGGGGGCCGGAAAGAACAATGAGCAGTTCTTC
TRBJ1-4	few	NA	TRBV2	CASSGQDYGEKLFF	TGTGCCAGCAGTGGACAGGACTACGGGGAAAAACTGTTTTTT
TRBJ2-1	few	NA	TRBV10-3	CAISGGGRNSYNEQFF	TGTGCCATCAGTGGAGGGGGGCGAAACTCCTACAATGAGCAGTTCTTC
TRBJ1-2	few	NA	TRBV25-1	CARSKLTF	TGTGCCAGGTCTAAACTCACCTTC
TRBJ2-5	NA	NA	TRBV5-1	CASSLGTARETQYF	TGCGCCAGCAGCTTAGGGACCGCCCGGGAGACCCAGTACTTC
TRBJ2-1	many	NA	TRBV10-3	CAISESGNEQFF	TGTGCCATCAGTGAGTCTGGGAATGAGCAGTTCTTC
TRBJ2-1	NA	NA	TRBV19	CASRDPGVGNEQFF	TGTGCCAGTAGAGATCCGGGGGTAGGGAATGAGCAGTTCTTC
TRBJ2-3	NA	TRBD1	TRBV12-3/TRBV12-4	CASSRGARTGGGTDTQYF	TGTGCCAGCAGTCGCGGGGCGCGAACAGGGGGCGGCACAGATACGCAGTATTTT
TRBJ1-1	many	NA	TRBV27	CASSFSSNTEAFF	TGTGCCAGCAGTTTTTCGTCGAACACTGAAGCTTTCTTT